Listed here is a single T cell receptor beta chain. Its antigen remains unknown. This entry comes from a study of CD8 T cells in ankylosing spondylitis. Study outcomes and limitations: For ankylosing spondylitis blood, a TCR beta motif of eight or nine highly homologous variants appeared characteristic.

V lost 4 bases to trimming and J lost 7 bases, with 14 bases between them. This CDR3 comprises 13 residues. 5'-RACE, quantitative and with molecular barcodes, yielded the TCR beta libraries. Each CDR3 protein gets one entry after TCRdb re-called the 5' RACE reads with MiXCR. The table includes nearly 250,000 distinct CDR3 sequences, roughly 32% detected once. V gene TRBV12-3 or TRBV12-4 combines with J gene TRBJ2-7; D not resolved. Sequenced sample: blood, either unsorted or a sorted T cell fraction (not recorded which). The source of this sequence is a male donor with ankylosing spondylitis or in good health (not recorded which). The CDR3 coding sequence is TGTGCCAGCAGTTCCGGGCCCGGCCAGGAGCAGTACTTC. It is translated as CASSSGPGQEQYF.